These T cell receptor beta chains were read from a single sample in a study of shared clonotypes between healthy human individuals. The assay was immunoSEQ multiplex PCR, and TCRdb's table has in-frame clones only and misses some. The data hold about 980,000 clones, with around three quarters observed a single time. Source material: memory CD4+ T cells sorted from blood. These receptors originate from a man between 18 and 29 years old in good health. CDR3s include the opening cysteine and the closing phenylalanine or tryptophan. A D gene is named only where the DNA matches it firmly. Expanded clones get a size class; other rows say once, few or many, or leave the size out.

>-|TRBJ2-4|TRBV6-6|-
TGTGCCAGCAGGGGAAATGGGGGGGCCCCCAACATTCAGTACTTC
CASRGNGGAPNIQYF
>-|TRBJ2-3|TRBV27|TRBD2
TGTGCCAGCAGTCCCTACCGACTAGCGGGAGATACAGATACGCAGTATTTT
CASSPYRLAGDTDTQYF
>-|TRBJ2-3|TRBV5-1|TRBD2
TGCGCCAGCAGCCCCGTTACTAGCGGTAGGGCAGATACGCAGTATTTT
CASSPVTSGRADTQYF
>-|TRBJ2-2|TRBV6-1|TRBD2
TGTGCCAGCAGTGGGACCGGGACTAGCGGAAGAACCGGGGAGCTGTTTTTT
CASSGTGTSGRTGELFF
>-|TRBJ2-2|TRBV5-6|-
TGTGCCAGCAGCCCCTCGACTAGGAGGTCCGGGGAGCTGTTTTTT
CASSPSTRRSGELFF
>-|TRBJ2-3|TRBV9|-
TGTGCCAGCAGCGCCCGGGACGGGAATACAGATACGCAGTATTTT
CASSARDGNTDTQYF
>-|TRBJ1-2|TRBV10-3|-
TGTGCCATCACCAAGGAACTAGACTATGGCTACACCTTC
CAITKELDYGYTF
>-|TRBJ1-5|TRBV5-4|-
TGTGCCAGCAGTGTCCAGGGGCGAGAGAACCAGCCCCAGCATTTT
CASSVQGRENQPQHF
>-|TRBJ2-2|TRBV5-1|TRBD2
TGCGCCAGCACTATGGCGGGAGGGACCGGGGAGCTGTTTTTT
CASTMAGGTGELFF
>-|TRBJ1-5|TRBV25-1|TRBD1
TGTGCCAGCAGTGAGTCCGGGACAGGGGGTCAGCCCCAGCATTTT
CASSESGTGGQPQHF
>-|TRBJ2-7|TRBV5-3|-
TGTGCCTCTTCAGACCGGGCGGGGGCCTTGATTTTCGAGCAGTACTTC
CASSDRAGALIFEQYF
>-|TRBJ1-2|TRBV6-5|TRBD1
TGTGCCAGCAGGTCAGGGGGCAGTGGTAACTATGGCTACACCTTC
CASRSGGSGNYGYTF
>-|TRBJ1-2|TRBV5-6|TRBD1
TGTGCCAGCAGCCCTCCGACAGGGCGGGATGGCTACACCTTC
CASSPPTGRDGYTF
>-|TRBJ2-3|TRBV19|-
TGTGCCAGTAGTCCGGGGACGGCTCCCTCCAGCACAGATACGCAGTATTTT
CASSPGTAPSSTDTQYF
>-|TRBJ1-4|TRBV28|-
TGTGCCAGCAGCTCAGTAGGGGCTAATGAAAAACTGTTTTTT
CASSSVGANEKLFF
>-|TRBJ2-7|TRBV6-6|-
TGTGCCAGCAGGCACAGGGACTACGAGCAGTACTTC
CASRHRDYEQYF
>-|TRBJ1-2|TRBV14|TRBD1
TGTGCCAGCAGCCTTCTGACAGGGGGCTTTCTTGGCTACACCTTC
CASSLLTGGFLGYTF
>-|TRBJ1-5|TRBV28|-
TGTGCCAGCAGTGAGGGCAGGAGGCCCCAGCATTTT
CASSEGRRPQHF
>-|TRBJ2-7|TRBV30|-
TGTGCCTGGAGAGACTGGGACGAGCAGTACTTC
CAWRDWDEQYF
>-|TRBJ1-1|TRBV19|-
TGTGCCAGTAAAAAGACAGGACAGAACACTGAAGCTTTCTTT
CASKKTGQNTEAFF
>few|TRBJ1-2|TRBV29-1|-
TGCAGCGTTGAGGGTAACTATGGCTACACCTTC
CSVEGNYGYTF
>few|TRBJ1-1|TRBV28|-
TGTGCCAGCAGTTTGGCGCGGGGCAGGAACACTGAAGCTTTCTTT
CASSLARGRNTEAFF
>-|TRBJ1-2|TRBV6-5|TRBD1
TGTGCCAGCAGTTCAGGGGGCGGAGGGTATGGCTACACCTTC
CASSSGGGGYGYTF
>-|TRBJ2-1|TRBV2|-
TGTGCCAGCAGTGAAGTTATGGAGAATGAGCAGTTCTTC
CASSEVMENEQFF
>-|TRBJ2-7|TRBV7-6|-
TGTGCCAGCAGCTTAGGCGCCGGGCCCTACGAGCAGTACTTC
CASSLGAGPYEQYF
>-|TRBJ1-1|TRBV6-6|-
TGTGCCAGTCGTACGCCAAAAACCATCGAAGCTTTCTTT
CASRTPKTIEAFF
>-|TRBJ1-1|TRBV6-1|-
TGTGCCAGCAGTGAAAGGGAAACTGAAGCTTTCTTT
CASSERETEAFF
>-|TRBJ2-1|TRBV5-4|TRBD1
TGTGCCAGCAGCATGTTGGGGACAGACAATGAGCAGTTCTTC
CASSMLGTDNEQFF
>-|TRBJ1-3|TRBV30|-
TGTGCCTGGATGGAAGGGAACACCATATATTTT
CAWMEGNTIYF
>-|TRBJ1-1|TRBV6-5|TRBD1
TGTGCCAGCAGTTCTCGGGGACAGGTCGGGTCTGAAGCTTTCTTT
CASSSRGQVGSEAFF
>few|TRBJ2-6|TRBV27|-
TGTGCCAGCAGGGAAGTAGCTGGGGCCAACGTCCTGACTTTC
CASREVAGANVLTF
>-|TRBJ1-2|TRBV6-5|TRBD1
TGTGCCAGCAGTCCAACGGCGGGACAGTACTATGGCTACACCTTC
CASSPTAGQYYGYTF
>once|TRBJ2-7|TRBV5-6|TRBD1
TGTGCCAGCAGCTTTTGGGACAGGGACGCTTACGAGCAGTACTTC
CASSFWDRDAYEQYF
>-|TRBJ2-1|TRBV12-5|TRBD1
TGTGCTAGTGGCTCCCCTCCGGGACAGATCGATACCTTCCGTGTCGTTCAGTTCTTC
CASGSPPGQIDTFRVVQFF
>few|TRBJ2-1|TRBV10-2|TRBD1
TGCGCCAGTCTTTCTGGGACAGGGAAGAATAATGAGCAGTTCTTC
CASLSGTGKNNEQFF
>-|TRBJ1-1|TRBV6-5|-
TGTGCCAGCAGGACCCAAGGGGCCAGCACTGAAGCTTTCTTT
CASRTQGASTEAFF
>-|TRBJ1-6|TRBV7-9|-
TGTGCCAGCGTTATTGCGGGGGAAAATTCACCCCTCCACTTT
CASVIAGENSPLHF
>-|TRBJ2-7|TRBV6-6|-
TGTGCCAGCAGTTACTCGGACAGCTCCTACGAGCAGTACTTC
CASSYSDSSYEQYF
>-|TRBJ2-3|TRBV5-1|-
TGCGCCAGCAGCCCCGAGGTTCGGGCGACGGATACGCAGTATTTT
CASSPEVRATDTQYF
>-|TRBJ2-5|TRBV18|-
TGTGCCAGCTCACCAGGACAGCCGGAGACCCAGTACTTC
CASSPGQPETQYF
>-|TRBJ2-7|TRBV5-1|TRBD2
TGCGCCAGCAGCTTGACGGCTAGCGGGATCTACGAGCAGTACTTC
CASSLTASGIYEQYF
>many|TRBJ2-1|TRBV25-1|-
TGTGCCAGCAGTGAGGGTATGACAATGGTTACTTCTTACAATGAGCAGTTCTTC
CASSEGMTMVTSYNEQFF
>-|TRBJ2-7|TRBV5-1|TRBD1
TGCGCCAGCAGCCTGGGACAGGCGAGCTCCTACGAGCAGTACTTC
CASSLGQASSYEQYF
>-|TRBJ1-6|TRBV30|-
TGTGCCTGGAGTGCCTACAATAATTCACCCCTCCACTTT
CAWSAYNNSPLHF
>-|TRBJ2-7|TRBV2|TRBD1
TGTGCCAGCAGTGTGACAGGGACCTCCTACGAGCAGTACTTC
CASSVTGTSYEQYF
>many|TRBJ2-7|TRBV7-2|-
TGTGCCAGCAGCTTAGCCTACCGAGCGGACTACGAGCAGTACTTC
CASSLAYRADYEQYF
>-|TRBJ2-3|TRBV7-2|TRBD2
TGTGCCAGCAGCTTATTATTAGCGGGAGGGACAGATACGCAGTATTTT
CASSLLLAGGTDTQYF
>-|TRBJ1-1|TRBV28|TRBD1
TGTGCCAGCAGCAGAGGACAGGGGAGAGCTTTCTTT
CASSRGQGRAFF
>-|TRBJ1-2|TRBV4-1|-
TGCGCCAGCAGCCAAGTAGGGACTTATGGCTACACCTTC
CASSQVGTYGYTF
>-|TRBJ2-2|TRBV5-1|-
TGCGCCAGCAGCTTGGAGATCCCCGACGGGGAGCTGTTTTTT
CASSLEIPDGELFF
>-|TRBJ2-1|TRBV18|-
TGTGCCAGCTCACCACGGCAGGGGACCGGTTACAATGAGCAGTTCTTC
CASSPRQGTGYNEQFF
>-|TRBJ2-1|TRBV5-6|-
TGTGCCAGCAGCCCCCAAACAGGGAAGGGTACCTACAATGAGCAGTTCTTC
CASSPQTGKGTYNEQFF
>-|TRBJ1-3|TRBV6-6|-
TGTGCCAGCAGTCATACAGGGTCTACTGGAAACACCATATATTTT
CASSHTGSTGNTIYF
>-|TRBJ1-2|TRBV5-6|-
TGTGCCAGCAGCTTGGTACAGGGATCGGACGGCTACACCTTC
CASSLVQGSDGYTF
>-|TRBJ1-1|TRBV15|TRBD1
TGTGCCACCAGCAGAGATCGGGGACAGGGGGCGCGGAGGTTAACTGAAGCTTTCTTT
CATSRDRGQGARRLTEAFF
>-|TRBJ1-4|TRBV11-2|-
TGTGCCAGCAGCTTAGATCGAAGGGAAAAACTGTTTTTT
CASSLDRREKLFF
>-|TRBJ1-2|TRBV7-2|TRBD1
TGTGCCAGCAGCTTAACAGGGACAGACTCTATGCGATACACCTTC
CASSLTGTDSMRYTF
>-|TRBJ2-7|TRBV28|-
TGTGCCAGCAGTGATAGAGTCGAGCAGTACTTC
CASSDRVEQYF
>few|TRBJ1-1|TRBV19|TRBD1
TGTGCCAGCAAGGACAGGGTCACTGAAGCTTTCTTT
CASKDRVTEAFF
>-|TRBJ1-1|TRBV15|-
TGTGCCACCAGCAGAGACCCTAAAAAAGGGGAATACCTGAACACTGAAGCTTTCTTT
CATSRDPKKGEYLNTEAFF